This T cell receptor (beta chain) was captured in a study of beta chain features in type 1 diabetes. This clone was picked up a small number of times. No antigen is known for it. What was sequenced were expressed TCRB transcripts, since all of the isolated RNA had been reverse transcribed. Generated by immunoSEQ multiplex PCR, the TCRdb table keeps only in-frame clones and is missing some. This sample has 850,000 to 900,000 clones; roughly 17% occur once, and the top ten carry 0.02% to 0.03%. Germline lookup yields CDR1 SNHLY and CDR2 FYNNEI. The CDR3 contains 13 residues. V shed 6 bases and J shed 3 bases, with 9 bases lying between them. Regarding the study as a whole: TCRB CDR3s were moderately but significantly shorter in Type 1 diabetes patients in all four CD4+ subsets.

The chain recombines TRBV2 with TRBJ2-1; no clear D. This clonotype was obtained from a woman between 18 and 30 years old in good health. Input material: naive CD4+ T cells from blood. The CDR3 reads CASSLAGYNEQFF. The CDR3 nucleotides are TGTGCCAGCAGCCTGGCAGGCTACAATGAGCAGTTCTTC.